This T cell receptor beta chain derives from a study of human T cells and chemical hapten exposure. Within the library, unique molecular identifiers were attached to each individual cDNA molecule. MiXCR, run by TCRdb on the RACE reads, gives a single entry per CDR3 protein. Counted here are fewer than 400,000 distinct CDR3 sequences, approximately 6.3% occurring once; the ten biggest clones make up 7.5% to 8.5%. Time point of the sample: patch test 1, 2 weeks after DPC sensitization. As to treatment: therapeutic diphenylcyclopropenone sensitization with weekly scalp DPC. The sample holds many counts of this clonotype. In germline, CDR1 is SGHDT, CDR2 YYEEEE. The germline V and J ends were trimmed by 3 bases and 2 bases, with 15 bases remaining between them. CDR3 size: 15 residues.

V and J are TRBV5-6 and TRBJ2-7; D call uncertain. The sequencing here drew on whole blood, taken in connection with sensitization to the hapten diphenylcyclopropenone (DPC). This TCR was recovered from a woman in her late teens or twenties with alopecia areata. Some clones in this sample may be carry-over from other donors' samples. DNA for the CDR3: TGTGCCAGCAGCTCTGCTAACGTACTTACCTACGAGCAGTACTTC. Translation: CASSSANVLTYEQYF.